Following are 7 T cell receptor beta chains from one sample sequenced in a study of blood T cell repertoires in COVID-19 (TCRdb year 2020). Receptor libraries were prepared by the immunoSEQ multiplex PCR assay. TCRdb provides this immuneACCESS table in a form limited to in-frame rearrangements. Some clones are lacking; in checked studies, under half of them reflect an unresolved V gene, and why the rest are absent is not known. This sample gives 300,000 or so clones in total; around four fifths of them show up just once. Of the sample, about 4% is held by the ten largest clones. Material: peripheral blood. These receptor sequences come from a woman aged 45 to 65 with active or convalescent COVID-19.

J is TRBJ1-2 and V is TRBV19, with 10 bases that match TRBD1. Germline CDR1 is LNHDA and CDR2 is SQIVND (reference sequence). V was clipped by 7 bases and J by 7 bases; unmatched bases: 12. This CDR3 contains 15 residues. In DNA, the CDR3 is TGTGCCAGTAAAATGACCGGGACAGGGGTTCGTGGCTACACCTTC. Its translation is CASKMTGTGVRGYTF.

This clone has only one observation. J is TRBJ1-2 and V is TRBV4-1; 7 bases map to TRBD1. Trimming took 2 bases from V and 1 from J; bases not matched to a gene: 1. The CDR3 is 14 residues long. The V gene's germline CDR1 is MGHRA and CDR2 YSYEKL. CDR3 sequence (DNA): TGCGCCAGCAGCCAACGACAGGGTAACTATGGCTACACCTTC. This encodes CASSQRQGNYGYTF.

The V call is TRBV5-1, the J call TRBJ1-2; tentative D call: TRBD1 (5 bases). Germline loops: CDR1 SGHRS, CDR2 YFSETQ. V gave up 4 bases and J gave up 1 base, with 17 bases separating them. The CDR3 runs 16 residues. In nucleotides, the CDR3 is TGCGCCAGCAGCCATATTTCCTCGACAGATAACTATGGCTACACCTTC. Translation: CASSHISSTDNYGYTF.

The chain couples TRBV2 to TRBJ1-5; the D is unclear. The CDR3 runs to 13 residues. The germline V and J ends were trimmed by 10 bases and 2 bases, with 12 bases remaining between them. From germline, CDR1 is SNHLY and CDR2 FYNNEI. CDR3 nucleotides: TGTGCCACCACGTCAGAGGGCAATCAGCCCCAGCATTTT. Amino acid sequence: CATTSEGNQPQHF.

The CDR3 region has the DNA TGTGCCAGCAGCCCCCGGGGCGCGGGAGAACCCCCAGATACGCAGTATTTT. It codes for CASSPRGAGEPPDTQYF. J is TRBJ2-3 and V is TRBV7-9; TRBD2 aligns across 7 bases. Germline CDR1 SEHNR, CDR2 FQNEAQ (reference sequence). V shed 5 bases and J 4 bases; nucleotides not matched to a gene: 15. The CDR3 contains 17 residues. The whole variable domain, remainder taken from reference TRBV7-9 and TRBJ2-3, is DTGVSQNPRHKITKRGQNVTFRCDPISEHNRLYWYRQTLGQGPEFLTYFQNEAQLEKSRLLSDRFSAERPKGSFSTLEIQRTEQGDSAMYLCASSPRGAGEPPDTQYFGPGTRLTVL.

In its sample, this clone was seen once. The V and J genes are TRBV4-1 and TRBJ2-1, with 11 bases fitting TRBD2. Germline loops: CDR1 MGHRA, CDR2 YSYEKL. The CDR3 length is 16 residues. Losses at the gene ends were 4 bases for V and 8 bases for J; bases not matched to a gene: 10. The CDR3 loop reads CASSPLTSGMWDEQFF. CDR3 sequence (DNA): TGCGCCAGCAGCCCTCTGACTAGCGGGATGTGGGATGAGCAGTTCTTC.

The V call is TRBV7-9, the J call TRBJ2-1; D perhaps matches TRBD1 (5 bases). Germline assignment: CDR1 SEHNR and CDR2 FQNEAQ (reference sequence). The ends were cut back, 5 bases at V and 10 bases at J, with 24 bases in the middle. CDR3 length: 16 residues. CDR3: CASSGNGARSTREQFF. CDR3 bases: TGTGCCAGCAGCGGTAATGGGGCTAGATCCACGAGGGAGCAGTTCTTC.